What follows are 17 T cell receptor beta chains derived from one specimen sequenced in a study of identical twins. One entry per CDR3 protein, called by TCRdb with MiXCR from the 5' RACE reads. This sample yields under 450,000 distinct CDR3 sequences, of which approximately 17% are seen a single time; approximately 12% belongs to the top ten. Sequencing input: naive T cells sorted from blood. Receptor source: a man aged 50 to 60 in good health.

This clonotype appeared a few times. The gene calls are TRBV5-1 and TRBJ1-2; 11 bases line up with TRBD1. CDR1 SGHRS and CDR2 YFSETQ come from the germline V gene. V lost 0 bases, J lost 6 bases, and 4 bases stayed unmatched. This CDR3 comprises 15 residues. The CDR3 DNA sequence: TGCGCCAGCAGCTTGGCCGGACAGGGGGCCCATGGCTACACCTTC. This encodes CASSLAGQGAHGYTF.

J is TRBJ2-7 and V is TRBV5-5, with TRBD1 matching over 7 bases. Germline CDR1 reads SGHKS; CDR2 reads YYEKEE (reference sequence). The CDR3 is made up of 14 amino acids. J lost 0 bases, V lost 3 bases, and 3 bases had no gene match. The CDR3 DNA is TGTGCCAGCAGCTGGGACAGTCCCTCCTACGAGCAGTACTTC. This translates into CASSWDSPSYEQYF.

The V gene is TRBV6-1, the J gene TRBJ1-5; D not certain. Germline V CDR1 and CDR2: MNHNS, SASEGT. This CDR3 is built from 13 residues. Trimming removed 2 bases at V and 4 bases at J, with 6 bases between. The DNA of the CDR3 is TGTGCCAGCAGTGAAATCCGTAATCAGCCCCAGCATTTT. It codes for CASSEIRNQPQHF.

The V call is TRBV20-1, the J call TRBJ2-1, with a possible D match to TRBD2 (6 bases). The CDR3 sequence is 12 residues long. V was clipped by 7 bases and J by 5 bases, with 12 bases between them. Germline CDR1 reads DFQATT; CDR2 reads SNEGSKA (reference sequence). The CDR3 loop reads CSGSSGNNEQFF. DNA for the CDR3: TGCAGTGGGAGTAGCGGAAACAATGAGCAGTTCTTC.

This clonotype has just a few counts. The CDR3 region is CSVVSSSSYEQYF. CDR3 DNA: TGCAGCGTTGTATCATCGAGCTCCTACGAGCAGTACTTC. V gene TRBV29-1 combines with J gene TRBJ2-7; D remains ambiguous. Trimming took off 4 bases at V and 0 bases at J, with 10 bases between the two ends. Germline V gene data show CDR1 as SQVTM and CDR2 as ANQGSEA. The CDR3 sequence is 13 residues long.

This clonotype has at least ten counts. The chain carries TRBV12-3 or TRBV12-4 and TRBJ2-3; 9 bases map to TRBD1. The junction had 4 bases not matched to a gene; V was cut back by 2 bases and J by 4 bases. There are 15 residues in the CDR3. The CDR3 protein is CASSLMTGGADTQYF. CDR3 DNA sequence: TGTGCCAGCAGTTTAATGACAGGGGGAGCAGATACGCAGTATTTT.

This chain joins TRBV6-5 and TRBJ2-7, with TRBD1 matching over 9 bases. The CDR3 is made up of 15 amino acids. CDR1 and CDR2 from the germline V gene are MNHEY and SVGAGI. The ends lost 2 bases at V and 4 bases at J; junction bases unmatched: 6. The CDR3 DNA is TGTGCCAGCAGTTACCCGGGACAGGGCCGGTACGAGCAGTACTTC. It translates to CASSYPGQGRYEQYF.

The chain is built from TRBV5-1 and TRBJ2-3; no firm D call. CDR3 size: 14 residues. Germline V lookup: CDR1 SGHRS, CDR2 YFSETQ. V was pared by 0 bases and J by 6 bases, with 11 bases between. CDR3: CASSLGAEADTQYF. CDR3 sequence (DNA): TGCGCCAGCAGCTTGGGAGCAGAGGCGGATACGCAGTATTTT.

CDR3 sequence reads: CASATGVENIQYF. The DNA for the CDR3 is TGCGCCAGTGCGACAGGGGTGGAAAACATTCAGTACTTC. The rearrangement joins TRBV5-1 to TRBJ2-4; 8 bases line up with TRBD1. The CDR3 length is 13 residues. The trim removed 8 bases at V and 5 bases at J, leaving 6 bases unmatched. Germline-derived CDR1 and CDR2 are SGHRS and YFSETQ.

V usage is TRBV6-2 or TRBV6-3 and J usage is TRBJ1-5; no definite D call. V shed 5 bases and J shed 3 bases, with 11 bases lying between them. The CDR3 loop spans 14 amino acids. CDR1 is MNHEY, CDR2 SVGEGT, per germline. DNA for the CDR3: TGTGCCAGCAGTCCCCGGGTCTACAATCAGCCCCAGCATTTT. Amino acids: CASSPRVYNQPQHF.

This clonotype was found a few times. This chain connects TRBV7-3 to TRBJ2-1; 14 bases line up with TRBD2. J lost 8 bases, V lost 6 bases, and 9 bases had no gene match. Germline lookup yields CDR1 SGHTA and CDR2 FQGTGA. The CDR3 contains 16 residues. The CDR3 sequence is CASRYPGTSGSDEQFF. The CDR3 DNA is TGTGCCAGCAGATACCCCGGGACTAGCGGGAGCGATGAGCAGTTCTTC.

This clonotype was recorded at least ten times. The CDR3: CASSLEPVQYNEQFF. The CDR3 region has the DNA TGTGCCAGCAGCTTAGAACCGGTGCAGTACAATGAGCAGTTCTTC. The J gene is TRBJ2-1, the V gene TRBV11-2; D gene uncertain. In germline, CDR1 is SGHAT, CDR2 FQNNGV. V was cut by 0 bases and J by 4 bases, with 10 bases left in between. This CDR3 contains 15 residues. The full variable domain, rest sourced from reference TRBV11-2 and TRBJ2-1, is EAGVAQSPRYKIIEKRQSVAFWCNPISGHATLYWYQQILGQGPKLLIQFQNNGVVDDSQLPKDRFSAERLKGVDSTLKIQPAKLEDSAVYLCASSLEPVQYNEQFFGPGTRLTVL.

Comment on this clonotype: This may be a read error: a much more frequent sequence differs by one nucleotide. The chain joins TRBV25-1 to TRBJ2-7; perhaps TRBD1 as D (6 bases). V shed 1 base and J shed 6 bases, with 16 bases lying between them. Germline CDR1 MGHDK, CDR2 SYGVNS. The CDR3 loop spans 15 amino acids. The CDR3 spells CASSESTGLTCEQYF. The CDR3, as DNA: TGTGCCAGCAGTGAATCGACAGGCCTGACCTGCGAGCAGTACTTC.

Ten or more counts support this clonotype. V gene TRBV18 combines with J gene TRBJ2-7; 7 bases align to TRBD2. V shed 3 bases and J 3 bases; nucleotides not matched to a gene: 5. The germline gives CDR1 KGHSH, CDR2 LQKENI. The CDR3 sequence is 14 residues long. CDR3 nucleotides: TGTGCCAGCTCACCGGCGGGGGTGGACTACGAGCAGTACTTC. This translates into CASSPAGVDYEQYF. Based on the CDR3 plus reference TRBV18 and TRBJ2-7, the full variable domain is NAGVMQNPRHLVRRRGQEARLRCSPMKGHSHVYWYRQLPEEGLKFMVYLQKENIIDESGMPKERFSAEFPKEGPSILRIQQVVRGDSAAYFCASSPAGVDYEQYFGPGTRLTVT.

This clonotype was observed a handful of times. This rearrangement joins TRBV20-1 to TRBJ2-3; the match to TRBD2 covers 8 bases. Germline values: CDR1 DFQATT, CDR2 SNEGSKA (reference sequence). V gave up 5 bases and J gave up 2 bases; unmatched junction bases: 6. The CDR3 has 14 residues. The CDR3 DNA sequence: TGCAGTGCTTCAAAAGCGGGAGTCACAGATACGCAGTATTTT. It encodes CSASKAGVTDTQYF.

The J gene is TRBJ1-1, the V gene TRBV5-1; 7 bases line up with TRBD1. Germline CDR1 SGHRS, CDR2 YFSETQ. V trimming: 6 bases; J trimming: 2 bases; junction bases outside the gene matches: 10. The CDR3 is 15 residues long. This CDR3 reads CASKGTEPKNTEAFF. The CDR3 bases are TGCGCCAGCAAAGGGACAGAACCAAAAAACACTGAAGCTTTCTTT.

This clonotype was detected ten times or more. The chain carries TRBV20-1 and TRBJ2-1; 11 bases agree with TRBD2. The CDR3 spans 14 residues. Germline-derived CDR1 and CDR2 are DFQATT and SNEGSKA (reference sequence). J lost 8 bases, V lost 6 bases, and 9 bases had no gene match. CDR3 DNA sequence: TGCAGTGCCATGATGGCTAGCGGGAGGCATGAGCAGTTCTTC. Translated: CSAMMASGRHEQFF.